This TCR beta chain is drawn from a study of blood T cell repertoires in COVID-19. The overall study: Italy, Spain and the United States were the sources of the convalescent and acute COVID-19 samples. PBMCs, B-cell-depleted T cells, or T cells provided the cDNA or gDNA that made up the material.

Germline V lookup: CDR1 KGHSH, CDR2 LQKENI. The CDR3 runs to 14 residues. J lost 3 bases, V lost 6 bases, and 8 bases had no gene match. Authors' analysis steps: Estimates of nucleated cell counts were drawn from the amplification of reference gene primers. Method: immunoSEQ multiplex PCR; TCRdb's copy keeps in-frame clones and lacks some. V, J and clone size were drawn from that table, and D and trimming were deduced from the DNA. The data contain 40,000 to 65,000 clones, around 72% of them singletons. The chain is built from TRBV18 and TRBJ2-7, with 7 bases that match TRBD1. Sample: peripheral blood. The sequence came from a human donor with active or convalescent COVID-19. The donor label of this sample is uncertain. CDR3 in amino acids: CASSPGTDGYEQYF. The DNA for the CDR3 is TGTGCCAGCTCCCCGGGGACAGACGGCTACGAGCAGTACTTC.